The T cell receptor beta chain under discussion was sequenced for a study of blood T cells in healthy people across ages. Notes on the study in general: Among long-lived donors, naive CD4+ cells were more numerous and diversity higher than in aged donors. Among T cells, TCR beta diversity per million cells dropped roughly linearly as age rose.

CDR1 and CDR2 from the germline V gene are MDHEN and SYDVKM. The CDR3 runs 15 residues. V lost 5 bases to trimming and J lost 10 bases; unmatched junction nucleotides: 10. Sample donors were healthy Caucasian individuals that came from Russia, aged 6 to 90. This clonotype has only a few counts. Its target is unknown. With a J-beta primer mix and a sample-barcoded 5' primer, a second PCR ran about 7 to 11 cycles. Each TCR beta cDNA got a 12-nucleotide random molecular identifier. TCRdb passed the 5' RACE reads through MiXCR, listing each CDR3 protein once. The sample yields 730,000 or so distinct CDR3 sequences, roughly 47% seen once.

The V gene is TRBV28, the J gene TRBJ2-1; TRBD2 matches at 11 bases. What was sequenced was blood. The origin of this receptor is a woman aged 60-75 years in good health. DNA of the CDR3: TGTGCCAGCAGTCAGTCACTAGCGGGAGCTCCCGAGCAGTTCTTC. Amino acids: CASSQSLAGAPEQFF.